A selection of T cell receptor beta chains follows, all from one sample in a study of T cell clonotyping in hematopoietic cell transplantation. Clones were sequenced by immunoSEQ multiplex PCR, and TCRdb holds only the in-frame ones, with some missing. There are about 41,000 clones in the sample; 85% occur only once, and less than 3% lies in the top ten. Specimen: peripheral blood mononuclear cells, collected before stem cell transplant. The source is a man aged 55 to 69 with acute myeloid leukemia. Some clones in this sample may be carry-over from other donors' samples. Each CDR3 is given with its conserved first and last residue.

TRBV6-5 15 CASSPLGREEETQYF
TRBV6-4 15 CASSDQAGAIYEQYF
TRBV2 16 CASSAGLAGGEETQYF
TRBV7-7 13 CASSPDGDDEQFF
TRBV7-9 15 CASSSEQGIRQPQHF
TRBV6-5 14 CASSPSGGFGGYTF
TRBV6-6 13 CASSRTGSVKLFF
TRBV5-1 15 CASSLEGAPNQPQHF
TRBV2 14 CASIRQPSSYEQYF
TRBV18 16 CASSLTALDLNTEAFF
TRBV19 13 CASSILGDYEQYF
TRBV4-3 14 CASSPDRRFYEQYF
TRBV5-4 15 CASSSPGLARYEQYF
TRBV6-1 16 CASSEGGVLGETEAFF
TRBV20-1 11 CSASPNTEAFF
TRBV19 13 CASSTTGISPLHF
TRBV7-2 16 CASSLNVRGNNSPLHF
TRBV18 14 CASSATGRDGELFF
TRBV6-6 11 CASRTEYEQYF
TRBV5-1 14 CASSLDVYADTQYF
TRBV4-1 16 CASSQALGAGGLEAFF
TRBV30 13 CAWTRTNTGELFF
TRBV9 15 CASIGGGGSDTEAFF
TRBV4-3 17 CASSQSVRDRGTYGYTF
TRBV29-1 12 CSVVGVKLEQYF
TRBV7-2 16 CASSLATASGTGELFF
TRBV7-8 16 CASSLRESSMNTEAFF
TRBV19 16 CASSKTSGGRQETQYF
TRBV6-4 12 CASRNLNNEQFF
TRBV5-8 15 CASSLGSGSRGELFF
TRBV5-8 15 CASSLFRGANQPQHF
TRBV19 13 CASSRRGFEKLFF
TRBV27 15 CASSSGQGVLYGYTF
TRBV5-1 15 CASSLDRGLGETQYF
TRBV28 11 CASTSVETQYF
TRBV4-1 16 CASSQAGGGAPDTQYF
TRBV14 13 CASSQDEEYEQYF
TRBV7-9 15 CASSLSQASRTEAFF
TRBV27 16 CASSPYRGIMYTEAFF
TRBV5-6 16 CASSEWTGPFLGELFF
TRBV6-5 13 CASSYSIAYEQYF
TRBV7-8 16 CASSLRGTGVNQPQHF
TRBV6-6 16 CASSSIIRDRNSPLHF
TRBV6-5 13 CASSFSANTEAFF
TRBV30 13 CAWSVIRGRKLFF
TRBV7-3 16 CASSLASGGDYNEQFF
TRBV5-1 14 CASQDSGQTYEQYF
TRBV10-1 14 CASRRGLPGNTIYF